Presented here are 28 T cell receptor beta chains from one specimen sequenced in a study of shared clonotypes between healthy human individuals. Clones were sequenced by immunoSEQ multiplex PCR, and TCRdb holds only the in-frame ones, with some missing. Among 550,000 to 850,000 clones listed, under 80% were seen once. The sample was memory CD4+ T cells sorted from blood. Specified subset: CD45RA-negative fraction. The source is a woman in her thirties in good health.

V is TRBV5-6 and J is TRBJ2-7, with 14 bases matching TRBD2. Looked up from germline, CDR1 is SGHDT and CDR2 is YYEEEE. This CDR3 comprises 14 residues. J lost 5 bases, V lost 4 bases, and 2 bases had no gene match. The DNA of the CDR3 is TGTGCCAGCAGCCAGGGACTAGCGGGAGACGAGCAGTACTTC. Translation gives CASSQGLAGDEQYF. The whole variable domain, filled in from reference TRBV5-6 and TRBJ2-7, reads DAGVTQSPTHLIKTRGQQVTLRCSPKSGHDTVSWYQQALGQGPQFIFQYYEEEERQRGNFPDRFSGHQFPNYSSELNVNALLLGDSALYLCASSQGLAGDEQYFGPGTRLTVT.

This clone has a single count. The V call is TRBV4-1, the J call TRBJ2-1, with D possibly being TRBD2 (6 bases). The V and J ends lost 3 bases and 3 bases respectively, with 15 bases between them. The V gene's germline CDR1 is MGHRA and CDR2 YSYEKL. The CDR3 totals 16 residues. CDR3 sequence reads: CASSQGLSGIYNEQFF. CDR3 nucleotide sequence: TGCGCCAGCAGCCAGGGCCTTAGCGGTATCTACAATGAGCAGTTCTTC.

V and J are TRBV5-1 and TRBJ1-1; D is uncertain. CDR1 is SGHRS, CDR2 YFSETQ, per germline. This CDR3 contains 13 residues. The germline V and J ends were trimmed by 4 bases and 2 bases, with 9 bases remaining between them. CDR3 protein: CASSGGPNTEAFF. As DNA, the CDR3 is TGCGCCAGCAGCGGCGGGCCCAACACTGAAGCTTTCTTT.

V is TRBV10-1 and J is TRBJ2-1; 9 bases match TRBD2. Germline V gene data show CDR1 as WNHNN and CDR2 as SYGVQD (reference sequence). V lost 6 bases and J lost 3; bases outside the gene matches: 6. The CDR3 loop spans 15 amino acids. The CDR3 DNA reads as TGCGCCAGCAGCAAGACTAGCGGAAACTACAATGAGCAGTTCTTC. Encoded protein: CASSKTSGNYNEQFF.

The chain uses TRBV5-1 and TRBJ2-5, with 11 positions matching TRBD2. Germline V gene sequence: CDR1 SGHRS, CDR2 YFSETQ. V dropped 0 bases and J dropped 5; count of bases not matched to a gene: 6. This CDR3 is 16 amino acids long. CDR3 loop: CASSLGLAGGLETQYF. CDR3 nucleotides: TGCGCCAGCAGCTTGGGGCTAGCGGGAGGCTTGGAGACCCAGTACTTC.

This clone was seen a handful of times. The chain couples TRBV7-2 to TRBJ2-2; TRBD2 is a possible D gene (6 bases). Trimming removed 4 bases at V and 7 bases at J, with 19 bases between. The CDR3 loop spans 16 amino acids. Germline V gene sequence: CDR1 SGHTA, CDR2 FQGNSA. The CDR3 DNA reads as TGTGCCAGCAGCTCACAACCCGGAGGGCCGGGCGGGGAGCTGTTTTTT. Translating gives CASSSQPGGPGGELFF.

In DNA, the CDR3 is TGTGCCAGTAGTATAGTAGGAGGGGGGTATAGCAATCAGCCCCAGCATTTT. Translated, it gives CASSIVGGGYSNQPQHF. This chain joins TRBV19 and TRBJ1-5, with a possible D match to TRBD1 (6 bases). In germline, CDR1 is LNHDA, CDR2 SQIVND (reference sequence). Trimming took off 1 base at V and 0 bases at J, with 13 bases between the two ends. The CDR3 runs to 17 residues.

This chain links TRBV27 with TRBJ2-2; D unclear. Germline loops: CDR1 MNHEY, CDR2 SMNVEV (reference sequence). The CDR3 covers 14 residues. The V end was cut by 3 bases, the J end by 0 bases, with 5 bases between. The CDR3 reads CASSLNTNTGELFF. The CDR3 nucleotides read TGTGCCAGCAGTTTGAACACGAACACCGGGGAGCTGTTTTTT.

The chain uses TRBV9 and TRBJ2-2; the D call may be TRBD1 or TRBD2 (5 bases each). In germline, CDR1 is SGDLS, CDR2 YYNGEE. The CDR3 sequence is 15 residues long. V shed 3 bases and J shed 4 bases, with 13 bases lying between them. CDR3 in DNA: TGTGCCAGCAGCGAGACCGGGACCCTCACCGGGGAGCTGTTTTTT. Translating it yields CASSETGTLTGELFF.

The chain couples TRBV19 to TRBJ1-1; D remains unclear. V was trimmed by 2 bases and J by 7 bases, leaving 14 bases between them. The germline V gene has CDR1 LNHDA and CDR2 SQIVND (reference sequence). This CDR3 is 14 amino acids long. CDR3 nucleotides: TGTGCCAGTAGTATAATTGTAGACAATTTTGAAGCTTTCTTT. Translated: CASSIIVDNFEAFF.

This clone was detected only a few times. This sequence joins TRBV30 and TRBJ1-2; TRBD1 might be the D (5 bases). The CDR3 contains 14 residues. V lost 0 bases to trimming and J lost 2 bases, with 10 bases between them. Per the germline V gene, CDR1 is GTSNPN and CDR2 is SVGIG (reference sequence). The CDR3, as DNA: TGTGCCTGGAGTGTACTGAGGGACAACTATGGCTACACCTTC. Translation: CAWSVLRDNYGYTF.

The chain employs TRBV25-1 and TRBJ2-5; 7 bases line up with TRBD1. This CDR3 contains 15 residues. Per the germline V gene, CDR1 is MGHDK and CDR2 is SYGVNS. The ends lost 4 bases at V and 1 base at J; junction bases unmatched: 6. The CDR3 nucleotides read TGTGCCAGCAGTGGGGACAGAGCTGTCCAAGAGACCCAGTACTTC. It encodes CASSGDRAVQETQYF. Looking up the rest from reference TRBV25-1 and TRBJ2-5 gives the full variable domain: EADIYQTPRYLVIGTGKKITLECSQTMGHDKMYWYQQDPGMELHLIHYSYGVNSTEKGDLSSESTVSRIRTEHFPLTLESARPSHTSQYLCASSGDRAVQETQYFGPGTRLLVL.

The chain carries TRBV6-5 and TRBJ1-1; possibly TRBD1 for D (6 bases). The CDR3 loop spans 15 amino acids. V was shortened by 2 bases and J by 5 bases, with 15 bases between the two germline ends. Germline CDR1 and CDR2: MNHEY and SVGAGI. This chain's CDR3 is CASSYVRGGRTEAFF. Written as DNA, the CDR3 is TGTGCCAGCAGTTACGTTAGGGGGGGTCGGACTGAAGCTTTCTTT.

The V gene is TRBV7-8, the J gene TRBJ2-5, with D perhaps TRBD2 (7 bases). V shed 6 bases and J shed 5 bases, with 22 bases lying between them. The CDR3 runs to 16 residues. CDR1 is SGHVS and CDR2 is FQNEAQ in the germline V gene. The CDR3 sequence is CASRPIRRGGRETQYF. CDR3 DNA sequence: TGTGCCAGCAGACCTATTAGAAGGGGGGGACGCGAGACCCAGTACTTC.

V usage is TRBV5-1 and J usage is TRBJ2-5, with no clear D. V gave up 4 bases and J gave up 9 bases, with 19 bases separating them. In germline, CDR1 is SGHRS, CDR2 YFSETQ. This CDR3 is 14 amino acids long. This chain's CDR3 is CASSQENFFPAQYF. The CDR3 coding sequence is TGCGCCAGCAGCCAAGAAAACTTTTTTCCAGCCCAGTACTTC.

This sequence joins TRBV28 and TRBJ2-1; no clear D. Germline V gene sequence: CDR1 MDHEN, CDR2 SYDVKM. There are 12 residues in the CDR3. V was cut by 6 bases and J by 10 bases, with 13 bases left in between. The CDR3, as DNA: TGTGCCAGCAGCTACTCTCCAAGAGAGCAGTTCTTC. Encoded protein: CASSYSPREQFF. The complete variable domain, with remaining parts taken from reference TRBV28 and TRBJ2-1, reads DVKVTQSSRYLVKRTGEKVFLECVQDMDHENMFWYRQDPGLGLRLIYFSYDVKMKEKGDIPEGYSVSREKKERFSLILESASTNQTSMYLCASSYSPREQFFGPGTRLTVL.

This clone came up a few times. The chain recombines TRBV10-3 with TRBJ2-6, with D uncertain. The CDR3 has 17 amino acids. The V gene's germline CDR1 is ENHRY and CDR2 SYGVKD. Trimming shortened V by 3 bases and J by 4 bases, and 16 bases separated the two germline ends. The CDR3 loop is CAISEYAGGTGANVLTF. CDR3 nucleotides: TGTGCCATCAGTGAATATGCAGGCGGAACAGGGGCCAACGTCCTGACTTTC.

The chain employs TRBV27 and TRBJ2-6; D is uncertain. Germline lookup yields CDR1 MNHEY and CDR2 SMNVEV (reference sequence). Trimming cost V 1 base and J 3 bases, with 10 bases left between them. The CDR3 has 16 residues. The CDR3 region is CASSLFVGFGANVLTF. The CDR3 DNA sequence: TGTGCCAGCAGTTTATTTGTAGGGTTTGGGGCCAACGTCCTGACTTTC. Full variable domain (rest looked up from reference TRBV27 and TRBJ2-6): EAQVTQNPRYLITVTGKKLTVTCSQNMNHEYMSWYRQDPGLGLRQIYYSMNVEVTDKGDVPEGYKVSRKEKRNFPLILESPSPNQTSLYFCASSLFVGFGANVLTFGAGSRLTVL.

V and J are TRBV5-1 and TRBJ2-1, with 8 bases fitting TRBD1. There are 14 residues in the CDR3. Germline lookup yields CDR1 SGHRS and CDR2 YFSETQ. With V trimmed by 4 bases and J by 3 bases, 3 bases remained unmatched. The CDR3 loop reads CASSQGQVYNEQFF. In nucleotides, the CDR3 is TGCGCCAGCAGCCAGGGACAGGTCTACAATGAGCAGTTCTTC.

This sequence joins TRBV11-2 and TRBJ1-2; 8 bases fit TRBD1. V trimming: 1 base; J trimming: 6 bases; junction bases outside the gene matches: 4. The CDR3 covers 14 residues. In germline, CDR1 is SGHAT, CDR2 FQNNGV. CDR3 sequence reads: CASSLAQGADGYTF. The CDR3 DNA is TGTGCCAGCAGCTTAGCCCAGGGGGCGGATGGCTACACCTTC.

Points on this clone: Other DNA sequences in this specimen translate into the identical CDR3. The rearrangement uses TRBV6-5 and TRBJ2-7; the D is unclear. Per germline, CDR1 MNHEY and CDR2 SVGAGI. The CDR3 sequence is 11 residues long. V dropped 2 bases and J dropped 6 bases, with 5 bases sitting between them. CDR3 coding DNA: TGTGCCAGCAGTTACCGCGGCGAGCAGTACTTC. Its protein is CASSYRGEQYF.

This clone has only one observation. V and J are TRBV5-1 and TRBJ1-2; no clear D gene. The CDR3 is 14 amino acids. The ends were cut back, 2 bases at V and 8 bases at J, with 16 bases in the middle. CDR1 and CDR2 from the germline V gene are SGHRS and YFSETQ. The CDR3 DNA is TGCGCCAGCAGCTTAATGGATGCCCTCGGGGGCTACACCTTC. Its translation: CASSLMDALGGYTF. Complete variable domain (other parts from reference TRBV5-1 and TRBJ1-2): KAGVTQTPRYLIKTRGQQVTLSCSPISGHRSVSWYQQTPGQGLQFLFEYFSETQRNKGNFPGRFSGRQFSNSRSEMNVSTLELGDSALYLCASSLMDALGGYTFGSGTRLTVV.

This chain joins TRBV11-2 and TRBJ2-5; maybe TRBD1 (6 bases). The CDR3 is made up of 13 amino acids. The V and J ends lost 6 bases and 2 bases respectively, with 10 bases between them. The germline V gene encodes CDR1 SGHAT and CDR2 FQNNGV. This CDR3 reads CASRRTAQETQYF. As DNA, the CDR3 is TGTGCCAGCAGGAGGACAGCTCAAGAGACCCAGTACTTC.

This clone was counted between two and nine times. The chain combines TRBV7-8 with TRBJ1-5; D unclear. The V gene lost 1 base and the J gene lost 8 bases, with 6 bases spanning the gap. Germline V lookup: CDR1 SGHVS, CDR2 FQNEAQ. The CDR3 extends over 12 amino acids. The CDR3 DNA reads TGTGCCAGCAGCTTAGTTCGGGAGCCCCAGCATTTT. Translating gives CASSLVREPQHF.

The gene calls are TRBV19 and TRBJ2-3; 7 positions match TRBD2. The CDR3 is 16 amino acids. The junction had 6 bases not matched to a gene; V was cut back by 3 bases and J by 0 bases. Germline V CDR1 and CDR2: LNHDA, SQIVND (reference sequence). The CDR3 sequence is CASSMWKAGSTDTQYF. The CDR3 nucleotides are TGTGCCAGTAGTATGTGGAAAGCGGGGAGCACAGATACGCAGTATTTT.

The chain links TRBV6-5 to TRBJ1-2, with TRBD1 matching over 8 bases. The CDR3 runs to 14 residues. J lost 1 base, V lost 6 bases, and 4 bases had no gene match. Germline V lookup: CDR1 MNHEY, CDR2 SVGAGI. CDR3 DNA: TGTGCCAGCAGAGGACAGGGATATAACTATGGCTACACCTTC. Translating gives CASRGQGYNYGYTF.

This clone has only one observation. The chain uses TRBV5-1 and TRBJ2-7; TRBD1 aligns across 7 bases. Germline lookup yields CDR1 SGHRS and CDR2 YFSETQ. Losses at the gene ends were 2 bases for V and 7 bases for J; bases not matched to a gene: 9. The CDR3 has 14 residues. DNA of the CDR3: TGCGCCAGCAGCTTCGGGACAGCCCTACTGGAGCAGTACTTC. Amino acids: CASSFGTALLEQYF.

The CDR3 DNA is TGCGCCAGCAGGACCGGGACAGTTGAAAGTGAAGCTTTCTTT. Translating it yields CASRTGTVESEAFF. The gene calls are TRBV5-1 and TRBJ1-1; 7 bases match TRBD1. This CDR3 comprises 14 residues. V was pared by 5 bases and J by 7 bases, with 11 bases of the junction left unmatched. The germline CDR1 and CDR2 sequences are SGHRS and YFSETQ.